Given below is one TCR beta chain in context. Its antigen remains unidentified. These data belong to a study of OX40 agonist ivuxolimab in advanced cancers. Study background: Patient treatment consisted of intravenous ivuxolimab administration every 2 weeks at 0.01 to 10 mg/kg. Findings and caveats of the study: The specificity for antigen of the expanded peripheral T cells was not determined.

The protocol was immunoSEQ multiplex PCR, while the TCRdb copy is restricted to in-frame clones and leaves out a portion. This sample has roughly 150,000 clones, with approximately 94% found just once. With 6 bases removed from V and 6 bases from J, the gap between germline ends came to 14 bases. CDR3 length equals 14 residues. In germline, CDR1 is MDHEN, CDR2 SYDVKM. The source material was CD4+ or CD8+ T cells sorted from blood, sampled in a trial of the OX40 agonist ivuxolimab. The TCR originated in an adult with an advanced solid tumor such as melanoma, head and neck, liver or kidney cancer. This rearrangement joins TRBV28 to TRBJ1-4; the D is unclear. CDR3 nucleotides: TGTGCCAGCAGCAATGCCGGGGAGTATGAAAAACTGTTTTTT. Its protein is CASSNAGEYEKLFF.